This TCR beta chain was sequenced in a study of blood T cell repertoires in COVID-19. Turning to the study itself: The samples span acute and convalescent COVID-19 from the United States, Italy and Spain.

Trimming removed 1 base from V and 8 bases from J, with 15 bases in between. The CDR3 extends over 14 amino acids. CDR1 SGHDT and CDR2 YYEEEE come from the germline V gene. Methods used by the authors: Amplification with reference gene primers provided the estimates of nucleated cell counts. The table came from immunoSEQ multiplex PCR; TCRdb's copy has only in-frame clones and leaves some out. V and J calls and clone size come straight from that table; D and trimming were deduced from the DNA. The profile shows about 300,000 clones, about 83% of them singletons. The TCR sequence derives from a woman in her forties or fifties with acute or convalescent COVID-19. V gene TRBV5-6 combines with J gene TRBJ1-2, with D perhaps matching TRBD1 (6 bases). The sample consisted of peripheral blood. The CDR3 DNA reads TGTGCCAGCAGCTTGAGGGGGGGATCCGTAGGCTACACCTTC. Protein: CASSLRGGSVGYTF.